Sequencing of this T cell receptor beta chain was carried out in a study of T cell responses to AZD1222 COVID-19 vaccine. Overall study context: Doses given second, at about 4 or about 12 weeks, were pooled.

Points from the study as a whole: Repertoires in all cases were sampled only once the peak T cell response had passed.

A note on this clone: Its target is not known.

The table came from immunoSEQ multiplex PCR; TCRdb's copy has only in-frame clones and leaves some out. The data contain about 110,000 clones, roughly 90% of them singletons. The CDR3 sequence is 15 residues long. CDR1 is MNHEY and CDR2 is SVGAGI in the germline V gene. The ends were cut back, 6 bases at V and 5 bases at J, with 19 bases in the middle. This chain connects TRBV6-5 to TRBJ2-5, with a weak D call TRBD2 (5 bases). The receptor was isolated from an adult in good health. Source: peripheral blood, taken on day 0 of AZD1222 vaccination. The CDR3 nucleotides are TGTGCCAGCAGCCGAATTGCGGGTGATGTGGAGACCCAGTACTTC. Its translation is CASSRIAGDVETQYF.